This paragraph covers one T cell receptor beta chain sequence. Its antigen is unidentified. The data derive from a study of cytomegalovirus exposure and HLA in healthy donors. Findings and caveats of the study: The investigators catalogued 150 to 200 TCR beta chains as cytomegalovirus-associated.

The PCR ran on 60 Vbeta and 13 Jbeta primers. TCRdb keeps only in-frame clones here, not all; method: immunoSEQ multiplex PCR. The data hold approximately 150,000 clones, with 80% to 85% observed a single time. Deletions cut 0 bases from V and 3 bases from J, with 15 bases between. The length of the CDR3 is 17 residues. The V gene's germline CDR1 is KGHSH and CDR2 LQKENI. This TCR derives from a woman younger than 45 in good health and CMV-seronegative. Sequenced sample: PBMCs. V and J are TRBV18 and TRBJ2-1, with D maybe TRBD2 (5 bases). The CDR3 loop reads CASSPPRLGVHYNEQFF. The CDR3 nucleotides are TGTGCCAGCTCACCACCTCGGCTCGGGGTTCACTACAATGAGCAGTTCTTC.